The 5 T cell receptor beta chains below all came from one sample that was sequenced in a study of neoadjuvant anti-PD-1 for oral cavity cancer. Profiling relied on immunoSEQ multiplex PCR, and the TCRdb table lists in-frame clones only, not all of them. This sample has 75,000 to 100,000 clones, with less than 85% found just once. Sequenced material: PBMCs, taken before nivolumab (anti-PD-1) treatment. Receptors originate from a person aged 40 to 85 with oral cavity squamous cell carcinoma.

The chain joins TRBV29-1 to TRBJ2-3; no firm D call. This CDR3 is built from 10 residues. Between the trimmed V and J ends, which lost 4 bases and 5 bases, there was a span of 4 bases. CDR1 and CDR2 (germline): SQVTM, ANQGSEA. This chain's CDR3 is CSVGEDTQYF. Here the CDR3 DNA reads TGCAGCGTTGGGGAAGATACGCAGTATTTT.

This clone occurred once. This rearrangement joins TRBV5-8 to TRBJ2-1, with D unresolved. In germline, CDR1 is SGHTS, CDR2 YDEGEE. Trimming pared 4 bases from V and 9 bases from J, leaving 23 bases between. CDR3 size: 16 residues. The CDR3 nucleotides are TGTGCCAGCAGCAACGCCGCAGGCGGTAGCTATGGTGAGCAGTTCTTC. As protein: CASSNAAGGSYGEQFF.

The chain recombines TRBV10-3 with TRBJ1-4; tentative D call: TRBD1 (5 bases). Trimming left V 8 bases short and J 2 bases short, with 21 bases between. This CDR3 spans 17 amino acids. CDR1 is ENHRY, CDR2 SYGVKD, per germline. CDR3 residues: CAIAADPGTGTNEKLFF. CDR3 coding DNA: TGTGCCATCGCGGCGGACCCTGGGACGGGTACTAATGAAAAACTGTTTTTT.

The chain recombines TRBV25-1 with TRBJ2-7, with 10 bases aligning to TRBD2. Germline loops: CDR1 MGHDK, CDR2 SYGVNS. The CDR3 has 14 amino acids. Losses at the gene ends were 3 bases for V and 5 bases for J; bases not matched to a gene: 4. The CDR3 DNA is TGTGCCAGCAGTGACCCCCTAGCGGGAGACGAGCAGTACTTC. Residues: CASSDPLAGDEQYF.

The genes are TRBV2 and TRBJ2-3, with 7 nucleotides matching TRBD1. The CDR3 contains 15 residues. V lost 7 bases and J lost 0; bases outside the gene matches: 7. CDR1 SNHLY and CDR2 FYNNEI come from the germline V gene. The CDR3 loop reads CASTPGTVSTDTQYF. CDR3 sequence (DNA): TGTGCCAGCACCCCCGGGACAGTTAGCACAGATACGCAGTATTTT.